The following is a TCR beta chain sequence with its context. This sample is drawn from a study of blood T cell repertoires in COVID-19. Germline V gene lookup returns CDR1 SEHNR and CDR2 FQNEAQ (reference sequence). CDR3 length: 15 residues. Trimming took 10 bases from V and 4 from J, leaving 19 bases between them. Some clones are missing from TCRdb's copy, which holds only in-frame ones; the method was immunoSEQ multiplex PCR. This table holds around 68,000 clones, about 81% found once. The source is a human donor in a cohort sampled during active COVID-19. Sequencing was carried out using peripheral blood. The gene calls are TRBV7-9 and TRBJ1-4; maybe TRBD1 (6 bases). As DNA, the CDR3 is TGTGCCACCCACTTTAGGGAGGGACATAATGAAAAACTGTTTTTT. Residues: CATHFREGHNEKLFF.